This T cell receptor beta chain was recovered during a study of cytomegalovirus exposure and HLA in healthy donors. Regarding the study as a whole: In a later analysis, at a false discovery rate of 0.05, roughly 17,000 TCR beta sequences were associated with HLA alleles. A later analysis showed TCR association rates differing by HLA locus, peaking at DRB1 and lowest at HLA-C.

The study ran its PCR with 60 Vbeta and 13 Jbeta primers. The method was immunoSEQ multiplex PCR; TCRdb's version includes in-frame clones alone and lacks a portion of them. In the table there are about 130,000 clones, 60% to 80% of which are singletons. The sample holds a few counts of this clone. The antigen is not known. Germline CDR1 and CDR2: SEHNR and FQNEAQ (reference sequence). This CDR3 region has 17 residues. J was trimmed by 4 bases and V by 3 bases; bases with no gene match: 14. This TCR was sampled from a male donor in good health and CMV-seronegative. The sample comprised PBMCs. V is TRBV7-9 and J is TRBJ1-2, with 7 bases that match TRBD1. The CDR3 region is CASSFGGQFQIIYGYTF. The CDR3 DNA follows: TGTGCCAGCAGCTTCGGGGGACAGTTTCAAATCATCTATGGCTACACCTTC.